Below, one TCR beta chain is given with its context. This clonotype came up a few times. The clone's antigen remains unknown. Base qualities are not provided; no much larger clone lies one nucleotide away. Libraries were built with PCR. TCRdb names Illumina HiSeq 2500 as the instrument used. Molecular barcoding was employed in the preparation of TCR libraries, with unique molecular identifiers being used to normalize TCRbeta repertoire quantification. TCRdb took the public reads, trimmed them with fastp at Q25, ran MiXCR for clone calling and kept in-frame beta chains. Every CDR3 protein is listed once, alongside the most common genes and DNA of its rows. This sample holds 500,000 or so distinct CDR3 sequences; around a third were observed only once. The leading ten clones occupy approximately 2.3% of the sample. Looking up the germline V gene (reference sequence) yields CDR1 DFQATT and CDR2 SNEGSKA. V lost 6 bases and J lost 7 bases, and the count of bases not matched to a germline gene is 17. The cysteine opens and the phenylalanine closes a CDR3 of 17 amino acids. Just CDR3 DNA is preserved here, 51 bases in frame from base 1.

These data originate in a study of T-cell reconstitution after alpha-beta-depleted transplantation in children listed by TCRdb under 2016. Some background on the complete study: Using TCR repertoire profiling, the study followed T-cell immune reconstitution in a quantitative way in children after TCRalphabeta/CD19-depleted allogeneic hematopoietic cell transplantation.

This sequence originates from a human donor who donated a stem cell graft to a child with aplastic anemia. This specimen was PBMCs from the stem cell graft donor, taken from the stem cell graft. This sequence uses TRBV20-1 and TRBJ2-1; 11 bases in the middle match TRBD2. DNA sequence: TGCAGTGCCCAGGGGCTAGCGGGAGGAAAAACATCAAATGAGCAGTTCTTC. The translation is CSAQGLAGGKTSNEQFF.